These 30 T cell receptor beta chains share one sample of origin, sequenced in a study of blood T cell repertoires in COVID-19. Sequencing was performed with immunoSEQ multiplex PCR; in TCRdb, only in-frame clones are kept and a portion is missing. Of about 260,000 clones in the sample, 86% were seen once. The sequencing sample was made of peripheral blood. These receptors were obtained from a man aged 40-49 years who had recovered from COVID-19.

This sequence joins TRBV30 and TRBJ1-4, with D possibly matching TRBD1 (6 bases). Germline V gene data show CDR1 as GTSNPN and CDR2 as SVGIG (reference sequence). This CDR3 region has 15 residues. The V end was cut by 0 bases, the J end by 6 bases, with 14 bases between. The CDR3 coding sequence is TGTGCCTGGAGTGTACAACGCGGGGGCTATGAAAAACTGTTTTTT. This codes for CAWSVQRGGYEKLFF.

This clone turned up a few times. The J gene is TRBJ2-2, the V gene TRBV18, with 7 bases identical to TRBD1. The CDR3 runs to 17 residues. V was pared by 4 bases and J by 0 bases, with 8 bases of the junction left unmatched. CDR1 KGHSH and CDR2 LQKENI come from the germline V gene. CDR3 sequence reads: CASSRPGQFSNTGELFF. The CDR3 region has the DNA TGTGCCAGCTCACGACCGGGACAGTTTTCGAACACCGGGGAGCTGTTTTTT.

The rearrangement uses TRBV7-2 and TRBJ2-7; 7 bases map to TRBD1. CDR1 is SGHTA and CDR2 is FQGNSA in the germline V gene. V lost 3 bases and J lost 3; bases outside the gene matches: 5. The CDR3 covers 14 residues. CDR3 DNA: TGTGCCAGCAGCTTCTCGACAGGGATCTACGAGCAGTACTTC. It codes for CASSFSTGIYEQYF.

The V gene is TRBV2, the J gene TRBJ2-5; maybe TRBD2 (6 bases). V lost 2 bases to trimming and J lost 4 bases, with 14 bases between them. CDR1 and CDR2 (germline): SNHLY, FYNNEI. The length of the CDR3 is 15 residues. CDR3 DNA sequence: TGTGCCAGCAGTGAAAGTCCGACCGGGGGAGAGACCCAGTACTTC. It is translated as CASSESPTGGETQYF.

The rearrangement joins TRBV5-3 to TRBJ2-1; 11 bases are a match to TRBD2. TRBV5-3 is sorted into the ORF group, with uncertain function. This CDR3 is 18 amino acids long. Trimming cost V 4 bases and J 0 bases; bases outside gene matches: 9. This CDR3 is CARSKSGTSGHSYNEQFF. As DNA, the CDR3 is TGTGCCAGAAGCAAATCCGGGACTAGCGGCCACTCCTACAATGAGCAGTTCTTC.

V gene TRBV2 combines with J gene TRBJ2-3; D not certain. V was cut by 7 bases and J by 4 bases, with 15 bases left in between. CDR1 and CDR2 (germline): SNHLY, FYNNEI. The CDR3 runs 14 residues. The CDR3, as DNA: TGTGCCAGCATCTCTAGTGATATGGCAGATACGCAGTATTTT. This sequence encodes CASISSDMADTQYF.

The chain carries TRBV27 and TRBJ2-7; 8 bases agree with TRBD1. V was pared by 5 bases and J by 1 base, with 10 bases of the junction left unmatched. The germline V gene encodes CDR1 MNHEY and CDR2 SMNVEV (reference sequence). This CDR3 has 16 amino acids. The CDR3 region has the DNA TGTGCCAGCAGTCCCGGACAGGGCATCAGGTCCTACGAGCAGTACTTC. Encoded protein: CASSPGQGIRSYEQYF.

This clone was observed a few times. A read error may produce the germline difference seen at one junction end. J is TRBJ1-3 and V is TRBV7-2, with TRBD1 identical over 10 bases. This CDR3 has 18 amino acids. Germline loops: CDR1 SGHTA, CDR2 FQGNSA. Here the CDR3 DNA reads TGTGCCAGCAACCAACTTAGAGTCCCCGGACAGGGGGGAAGCACCATATATTTT. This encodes CASNQLRVPGQGGSTIYF.

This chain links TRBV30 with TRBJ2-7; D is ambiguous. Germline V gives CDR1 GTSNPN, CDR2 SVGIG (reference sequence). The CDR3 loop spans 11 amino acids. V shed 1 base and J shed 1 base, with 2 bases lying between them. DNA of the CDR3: TGTGCCTGGAGTGCTTCCTACGAGCAGTACTTC. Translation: CAWSASYEQYF.

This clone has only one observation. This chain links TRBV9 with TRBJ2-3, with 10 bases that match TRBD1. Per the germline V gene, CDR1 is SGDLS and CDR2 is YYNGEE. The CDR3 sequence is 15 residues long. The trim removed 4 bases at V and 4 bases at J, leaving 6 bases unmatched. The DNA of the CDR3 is TGTGCCAGCAGCATCGACAGGGGGCGTGCAGATACGCAGTATTTT. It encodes CASSIDRGRADTQYF.

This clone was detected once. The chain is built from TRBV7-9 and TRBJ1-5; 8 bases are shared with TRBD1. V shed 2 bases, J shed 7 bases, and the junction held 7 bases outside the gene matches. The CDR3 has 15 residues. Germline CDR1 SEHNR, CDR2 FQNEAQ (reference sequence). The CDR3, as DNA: TGTGCCAGCAGCTTATCGGACAGGGTCGGGCAGCCCCAGCATTTT. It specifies CASSLSDRVGQPQHF.

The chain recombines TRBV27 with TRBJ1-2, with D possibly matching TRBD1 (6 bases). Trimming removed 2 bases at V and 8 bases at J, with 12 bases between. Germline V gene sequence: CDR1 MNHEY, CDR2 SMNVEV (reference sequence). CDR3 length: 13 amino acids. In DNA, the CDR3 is TGTGCCAGCAGTTTACTCGGACAGTCCGGCTACACCTTC. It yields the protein CASSLLGQSGYTF.

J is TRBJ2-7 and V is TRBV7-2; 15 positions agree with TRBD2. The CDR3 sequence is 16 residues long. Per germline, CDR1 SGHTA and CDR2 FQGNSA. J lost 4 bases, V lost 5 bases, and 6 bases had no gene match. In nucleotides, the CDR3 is TGTGCCAGCAGCCCCGTCGGGACTAGCGGGGGGTACGAGCAGTACTTC. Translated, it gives CASSPVGTSGGYEQYF.

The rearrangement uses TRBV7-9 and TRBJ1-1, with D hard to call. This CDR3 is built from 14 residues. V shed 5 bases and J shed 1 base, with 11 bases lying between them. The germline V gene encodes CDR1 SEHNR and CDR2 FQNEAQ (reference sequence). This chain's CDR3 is CASSQETSNTEAFF. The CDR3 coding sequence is TGTGCCAGCAGCCAAGAGACATCGAACACTGAAGCTTTCTTT.

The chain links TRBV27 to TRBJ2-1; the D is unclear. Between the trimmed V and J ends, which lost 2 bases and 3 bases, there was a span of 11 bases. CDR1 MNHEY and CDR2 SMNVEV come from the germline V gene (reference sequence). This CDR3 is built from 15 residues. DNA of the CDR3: TGTGCCAGCAGTTTACGAGACACCGACTACAATGAGCAGTTCTTC. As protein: CASSLRDTDYNEQFF.

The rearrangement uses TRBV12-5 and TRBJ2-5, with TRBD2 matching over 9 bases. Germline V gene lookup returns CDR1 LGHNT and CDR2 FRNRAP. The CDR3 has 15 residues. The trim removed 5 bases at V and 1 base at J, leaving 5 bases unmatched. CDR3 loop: CASGGTSSGQETQYF. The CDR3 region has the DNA TGTGCTAGTGGTGGGACTAGCTCGGGCCAAGAGACCCAGTACTTC.

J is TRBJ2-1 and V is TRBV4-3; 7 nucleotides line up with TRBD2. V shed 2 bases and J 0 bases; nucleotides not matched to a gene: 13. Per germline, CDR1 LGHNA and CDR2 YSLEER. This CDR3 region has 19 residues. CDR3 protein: CASSQFAASGKSSYNEQFF. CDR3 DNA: TGCGCCAGCAGCCAATTTGCGGCTAGCGGAAAGAGCTCCTACAATGAGCAGTTCTTC.

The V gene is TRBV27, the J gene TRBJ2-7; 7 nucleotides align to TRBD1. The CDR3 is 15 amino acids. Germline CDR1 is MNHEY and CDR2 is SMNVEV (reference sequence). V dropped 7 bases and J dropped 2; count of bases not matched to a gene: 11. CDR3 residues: CASKYSRDSPYEQYF. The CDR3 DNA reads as TGTGCCAGCAAATATTCTCGGGACAGTCCCTACGAGCAGTACTTC.

Here the CDR3 DNA reads TGTGCCAGCAGTAACAGGGTTTTGAGCAATCAGCCCCAGCATTTT. It specifies CASSNRVLSNQPQHF. The chain joins TRBV2 to TRBJ1-5, with D tentatively TRBD1 (6 bases). The V end lost 5 bases, the J end lost 1 base, and 12 bases lay between the germline ends. Looked up from germline, CDR1 is SNHLY and CDR2 is FYNNEI. This CDR3 comprises 15 residues.

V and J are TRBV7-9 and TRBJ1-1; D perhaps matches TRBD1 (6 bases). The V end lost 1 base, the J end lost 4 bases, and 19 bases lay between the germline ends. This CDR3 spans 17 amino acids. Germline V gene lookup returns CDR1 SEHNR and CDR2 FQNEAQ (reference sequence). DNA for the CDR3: TGTGCCAGCAGCTTAGGCGGAAGAACCGGGACAAGCACTGAAGCTTTCTTT. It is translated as CASSLGGRTGTSTEAFF.

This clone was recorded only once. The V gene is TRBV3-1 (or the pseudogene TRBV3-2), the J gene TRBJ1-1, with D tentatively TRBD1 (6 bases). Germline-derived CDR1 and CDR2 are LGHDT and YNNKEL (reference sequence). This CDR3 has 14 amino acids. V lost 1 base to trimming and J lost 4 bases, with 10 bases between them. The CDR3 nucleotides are TGTGCCAGCAGCCAAGGGGGCAGGGGCACTGAAGCTTTCTTT. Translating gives CASSQGGRGTEAFF.

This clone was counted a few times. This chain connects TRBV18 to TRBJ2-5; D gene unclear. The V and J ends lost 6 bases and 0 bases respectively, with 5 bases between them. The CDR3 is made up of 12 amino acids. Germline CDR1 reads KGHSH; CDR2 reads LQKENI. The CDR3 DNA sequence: TGTGCCAGCTCCCCCTACCAAGAGACCCAGTACTTC. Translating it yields CASSPYQETQYF.

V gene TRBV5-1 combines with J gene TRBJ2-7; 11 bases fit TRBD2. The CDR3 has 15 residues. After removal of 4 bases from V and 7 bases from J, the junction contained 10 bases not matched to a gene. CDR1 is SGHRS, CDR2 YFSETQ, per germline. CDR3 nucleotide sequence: TGCGCCAGCAGCCAAATCCTAGCGGGAGGAGGTGAGCAGTACTTC. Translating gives CASSQILAGGGEQYF.

CDR3 sequence: CASKRTGMITGANVLTF. In nucleotides, the CDR3 is TGTGCCAGCAAGAGGACAGGGATGATCACTGGGGCCAACGTCCTGACTTTC. The V and J genes are TRBV27 and TRBJ2-6, with TRBD1 identical over 8 bases. V lost 7 bases, J lost 2 bases, and 10 bases stayed unmatched. CDR1 and CDR2 (germline): MNHEY, SMNVEV (reference sequence). The CDR3 covers 17 residues. The full variable domain, its missing parts supplied by reference TRBV27 and TRBJ2-6, is EAQVTQNPRYLITVTGKKLTVTCSQNMNHEYMSWYRQDPGLGLRQIYYSMNVEVTDKGDVPEGYKVSRKEKRNFPLILESPSPNQTSLYFCASKRTGMITGANVLTFGAGSRLTVL.

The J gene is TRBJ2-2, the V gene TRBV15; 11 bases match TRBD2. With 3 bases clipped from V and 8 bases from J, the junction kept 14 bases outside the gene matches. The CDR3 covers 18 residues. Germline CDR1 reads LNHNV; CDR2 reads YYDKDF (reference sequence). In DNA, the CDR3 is TGTGCCACCAGCAGGCTAGCGGGAGGCCTTTCGTTAAGGGGGGAGCTGTTTTTT. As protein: CATSRLAGGLSLRGELFF.

CDR3 DNA sequence: TGTGCCAGCAGTGAAGTGGGGGCTGGGTACGAGCAGTACTTC. It is translated as CASSEVGAGYEQYF. This chain uses TRBV25-1 with TRBJ2-7; possible D gene TRBD1, 6 bases. V was trimmed by 2 bases and J by 4 bases, leaving 12 bases between them. The germline V gene encodes CDR1 MGHDK and CDR2 SYGVNS. The length of the CDR3 is 14 residues.

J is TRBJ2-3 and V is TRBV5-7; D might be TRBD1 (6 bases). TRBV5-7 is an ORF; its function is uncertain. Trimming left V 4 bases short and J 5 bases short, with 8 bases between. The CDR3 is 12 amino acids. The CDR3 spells CASSRTEDTQYF. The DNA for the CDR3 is TGTGCCAGCAGCCGGACAGAAGATACGCAGTATTTT.

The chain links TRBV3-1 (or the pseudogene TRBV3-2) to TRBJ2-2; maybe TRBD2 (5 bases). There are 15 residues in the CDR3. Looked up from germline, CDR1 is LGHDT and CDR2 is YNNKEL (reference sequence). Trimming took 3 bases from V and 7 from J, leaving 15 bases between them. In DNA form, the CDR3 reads TGTGCCAGCAGCCATCGGGTCGGGATTGGCGGGGAGCTGTTTTTT. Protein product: CASSHRVGIGGELFF.

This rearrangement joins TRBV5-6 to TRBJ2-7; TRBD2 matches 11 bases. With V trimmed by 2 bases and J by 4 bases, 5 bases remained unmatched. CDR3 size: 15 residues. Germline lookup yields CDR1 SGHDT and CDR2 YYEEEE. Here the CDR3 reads CASSFELAGAYEQYF. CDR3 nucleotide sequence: TGTGCCAGCAGCTTCGAACTAGCGGGAGCTTACGAGCAGTACTTC. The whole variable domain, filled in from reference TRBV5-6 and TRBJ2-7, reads DAGVTQSPTHLIKTRGQQVTLRCSPKSGHDTVSWYQQALGQGPQFIFQYYEEEERQRGNFPDRFSGHQFPNYSSELNVNALLLGDSALYLCASSFELAGAYEQYFGPGTRLTVT.

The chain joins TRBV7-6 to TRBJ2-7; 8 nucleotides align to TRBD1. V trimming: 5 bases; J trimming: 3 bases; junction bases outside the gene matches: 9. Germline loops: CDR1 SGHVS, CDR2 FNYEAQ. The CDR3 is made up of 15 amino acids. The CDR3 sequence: CASSASRDRFYEQYF. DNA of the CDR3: TGTGCCAGCAGCGCCAGCCGGGACAGGTTCTACGAGCAGTACTTC.